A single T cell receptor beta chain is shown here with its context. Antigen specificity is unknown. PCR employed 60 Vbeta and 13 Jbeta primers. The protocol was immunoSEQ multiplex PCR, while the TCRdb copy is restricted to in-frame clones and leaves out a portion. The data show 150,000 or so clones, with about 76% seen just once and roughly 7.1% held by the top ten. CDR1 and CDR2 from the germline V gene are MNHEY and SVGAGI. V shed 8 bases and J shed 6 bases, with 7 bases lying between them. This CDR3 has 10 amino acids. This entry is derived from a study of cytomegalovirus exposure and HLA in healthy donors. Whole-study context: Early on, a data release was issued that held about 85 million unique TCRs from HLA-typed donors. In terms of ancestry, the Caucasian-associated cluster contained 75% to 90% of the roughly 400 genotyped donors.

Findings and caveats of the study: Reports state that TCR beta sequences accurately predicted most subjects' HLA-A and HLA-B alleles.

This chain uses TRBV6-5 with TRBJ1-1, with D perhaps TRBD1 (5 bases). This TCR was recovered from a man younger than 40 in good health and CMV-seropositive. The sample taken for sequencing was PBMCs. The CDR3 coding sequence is TGTGCCAGCCAGGGCGCTGAAGCTTTCTTT. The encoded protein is CASQGAEAFF.